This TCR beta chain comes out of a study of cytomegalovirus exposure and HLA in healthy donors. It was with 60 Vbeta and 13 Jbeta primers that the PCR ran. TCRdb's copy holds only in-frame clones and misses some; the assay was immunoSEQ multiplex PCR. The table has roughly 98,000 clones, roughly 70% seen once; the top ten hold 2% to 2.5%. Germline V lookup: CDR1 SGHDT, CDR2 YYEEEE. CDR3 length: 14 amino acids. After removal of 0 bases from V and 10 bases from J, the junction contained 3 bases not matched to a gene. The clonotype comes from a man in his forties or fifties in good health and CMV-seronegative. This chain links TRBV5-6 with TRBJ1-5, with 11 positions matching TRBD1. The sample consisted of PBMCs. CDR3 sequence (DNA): TGTGCCAGCAGCTTGGGGGACAGGGGGGGACCCCAGCATTTT. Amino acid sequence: CASSLGDRGGPQHF.